This T cell receptor (beta chain) was documented in a study of shared clonotypes between healthy human individuals. Study-level results: How much donors shared clonotypes was expected to be affected by sequencing depth. The naive CD4 repertoires of several donors were compared, and roughly 5.1% of clonotypes were shared. Since donors were few, the genetic and exposure-history diversity represented was limited.

The DNA input per sorted-subset replicate PCR was 200 ng, corresponding to 32,000 or so T cell genomes. Only in-frame clones appear in the TCRdb table, and some are missing; sequencing was by immunoSEQ multiplex PCR. This table has about 1 million clones, 75% appearing once. This clone appeared a single time. What it binds is unknown. The specimen sequenced was memory CD4+ T cells sorted from blood. As for subset: CD45RA-negative fraction. This receptor was identified in a man younger than 35 in good health.

CDR3 sequence reads: CASSLGGLSSGNTIYF. The CDR3 nucleotides are TGTGCCAGCAGCTTGGGTGGGTTGAGCTCTGGAAACACCATATATTTT. J is TRBJ1-3 and V is TRBV7-2; D gene unclear. The germline V and J ends were trimmed by 3 bases and 0 bases, with 12 bases remaining between them. Germline V CDR1 and CDR2: SGHTA, FQGNSA. The CDR3 loop spans 16 amino acids.